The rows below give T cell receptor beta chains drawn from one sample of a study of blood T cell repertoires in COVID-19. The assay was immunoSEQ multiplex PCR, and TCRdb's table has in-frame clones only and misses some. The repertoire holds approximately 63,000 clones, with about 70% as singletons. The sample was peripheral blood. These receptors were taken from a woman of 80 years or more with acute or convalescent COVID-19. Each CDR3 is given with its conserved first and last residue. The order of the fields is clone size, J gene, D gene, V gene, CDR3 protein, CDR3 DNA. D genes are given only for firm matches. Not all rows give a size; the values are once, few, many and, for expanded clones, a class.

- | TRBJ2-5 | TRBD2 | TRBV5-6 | CASSLPFGLAGEGTQYF | TGTGCCAGCAGCTTGCCCTTCGGACTAGCGGGAGAGGGGACCCAGTACTTC
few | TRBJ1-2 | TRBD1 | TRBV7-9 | CASAGQGRYGYTF | TGTGCCTCAGCCGGACAGGGACGGTATGGCTACACCTTC
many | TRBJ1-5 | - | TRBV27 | CASRPWGEGTYSNQPQHF | TGTGCCAGCAGACCTTGGGGGGAGGGGACGTATAGCAATCAGCCCCAGCATTTT
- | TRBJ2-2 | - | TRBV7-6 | CASSSSKELFF | TGTGCCAGCAGCTCCTCTAAGGAGCTGTTTTTT
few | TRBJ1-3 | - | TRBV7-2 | CASSLVGSGNTIYF | TGTGCCAGCAGCTTAGTAGGGAGTGGAAACACCATATATTTT
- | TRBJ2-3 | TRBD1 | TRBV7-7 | CASSLTGGSTDTQYF | TGTGCTAGCAGCTTAACAGGGGGAAGCACAGATACGCAGTATTTT
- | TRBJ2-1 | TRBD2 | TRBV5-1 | CASSRAGVDNEQFF | TGCGCCAGCAGCCGAGCGGGAGTAGACAATGAGCAGTTCTTC
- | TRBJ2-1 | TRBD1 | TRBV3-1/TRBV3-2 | CASSQTGQGGYNEQFF | TGTGCCAGCAGCCAAACGGGACAGGGGGGCTACAATGAGCAGTTCTTC
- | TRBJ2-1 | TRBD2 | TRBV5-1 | CASSERLAGDLNEQFF | TGCGCCAGCAGCGAGAGACTAGCGGGAGACCTCAATGAGCAGTTCTTC
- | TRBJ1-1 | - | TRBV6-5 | CASSSLRNTEAFF | TGTGCCAGCAGTTCACTGCGGAACACTGAAGCTTTCTTT
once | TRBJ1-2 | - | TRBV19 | CASKGLYYGYTF | TGTGCCAGTAAGGGGTTGTACTATGGCTACACCTTC
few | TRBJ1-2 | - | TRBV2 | CASRRAGRTRDYGYTF | TGTGCCAGCAGAAGAGCGGGACGCACAAGGGACTATGGCTACACCTTC
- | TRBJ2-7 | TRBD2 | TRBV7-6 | CASSLGASGAAYEQYF | TGTGCCAGCAGCTTAGGGGCTAGCGGCGCCGCGTACGAGCAGTACTTC
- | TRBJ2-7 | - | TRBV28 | CASSPPRTPPYEQYF | TGTGCCAGCAGCCCGCCGAGGACTCCTCCCTACGAGCAGTACTTC
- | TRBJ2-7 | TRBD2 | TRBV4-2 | CASSQGASGTYEQYF | TGTGCCAGCAGCCAAGGGGCTAGCGGGACCTACGAGCAGTACTTC
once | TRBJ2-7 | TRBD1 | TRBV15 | CATSRDRGLGEQYF | TGTGCCACCAGCAGAGATAGGGGGCTGGGGGAGCAGTACTTC
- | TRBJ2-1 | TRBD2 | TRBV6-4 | CASSPTSGRANEQFF | TGTGCCAGCAGTCCAACTAGCGGGAGAGCCAATGAGCAGTTCTTC
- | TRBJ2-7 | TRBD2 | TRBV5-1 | CASSLAISGGPYEQYF | TGCGCCAGCAGCTTGGCCATTAGCGGGGGGCCCTACGAGCAGTACTTC
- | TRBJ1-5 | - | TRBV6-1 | CASSEAWRNQPQHF | TGTGCCAGCAGTGAAGCATGGCGGAATCAGCCCCAGCATTTT
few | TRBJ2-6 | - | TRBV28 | CASSSTGGGANVLTF | TGTGCCAGCAGTTCGACAGGAGGTGGGGCCAACGTCCTGACTTTC
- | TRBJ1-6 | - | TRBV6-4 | CASSLGQGNSPLHF | TGTGCCAGCTCCCTCGGGCAGGGGAATTCACCCCTCCACTTT
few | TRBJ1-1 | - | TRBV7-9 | CASSLGGDTEAFF | TGTGCCAGCAGCCTAGGGGGGGACACTGAAGCTTTCTTT
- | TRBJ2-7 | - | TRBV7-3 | CASSLGGPSYEQYF | TGTGCCAGCAGCTTGGGGGGACCCTCCTACGAGCAGTACTTC
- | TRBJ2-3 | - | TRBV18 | CASSSGTTDTQYF | TGTGCCAGCTCATCAGGGACTACAGATACGCAGTATTTT
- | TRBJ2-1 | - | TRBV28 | CASSPRGSVYNEQFF | TGTGCCAGCAGCCCCCGGGGGTCTGTTTACAATGAGCAGTTCTTC
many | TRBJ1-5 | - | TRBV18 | CASSPVSQGSNQPQHF | TGTGCCAGCTCACCAGTTAGCCAGGGGAGCAATCAGCCCCAGCATTTT
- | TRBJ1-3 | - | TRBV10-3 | CAISGSGNTIYF | TGTGCCATCTCGGGCTCTGGAAACACCATATATTTT
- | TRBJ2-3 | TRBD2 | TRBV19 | CASSPTSAAADTQYF | TGTGCCAGTAGCCCGACTAGCGCGGCCGCAGATACGCAGTATTTT
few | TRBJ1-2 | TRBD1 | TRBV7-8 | CASSPREQGYGYTF | TGTGCCAGCAGCCCAAGGGAACAGGGGTATGGCTACACCTTC
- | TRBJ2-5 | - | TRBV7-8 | CASSAHSETQYF | TGTGCCAGCAGCGCCCACAGCGAGACCCAGTACTTC
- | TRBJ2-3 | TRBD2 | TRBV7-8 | CASSLQGGNTQYF | TGTGCCAGCAGCTTACAGGGAGGGAATACGCAGTATTTT
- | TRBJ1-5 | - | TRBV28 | CASSQGIGSNQPQHF | TGTGCCAGCAGTCAGGGTATTGGTAGCAATCAGCCCCAGCATTTT
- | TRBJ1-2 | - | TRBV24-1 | CATSDRTAGSYRDGYTF | TGTGCCACCAGTGACCGTACCGCCGGGAGCTATAGAGATGGCTACACCTTC
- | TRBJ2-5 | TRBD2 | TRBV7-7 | CASSLGRPIGRQQETQYF | TGTGCTAGCAGCTTAGGCCGGCCTATCGGGAGGCAGCAAGAGACCCAGTACTTC
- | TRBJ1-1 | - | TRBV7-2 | CASSLGRGLRTEAFF | TGTGCCAGCAGCTTGGGCCGGGGGTTGCGCACTGAAGCTTTCTTT
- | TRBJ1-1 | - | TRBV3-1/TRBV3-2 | CASSDRTMNTEAFF | TGTGCCAGCAGCGACAGGACAATGAACACTGAAGCTTTCTTT
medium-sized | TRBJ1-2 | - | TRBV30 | CAWSVPSLTANYGYTF | TGTGCCTGGAGTGTCCCGTCGTTGACAGCTAACTATGGCTACACCTTC
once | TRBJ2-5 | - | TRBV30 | CAWSQQPGETQYF | TGTGCCTGGAGTCAGCAGCCGGGTGAGACCCAGTACTTC
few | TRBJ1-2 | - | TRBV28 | CASTRSRGGYTF | TGTGCCAGCACCCGGTCCCGCGGTGGCTACACCTTC
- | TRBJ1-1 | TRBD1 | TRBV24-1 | CATSDTGQGGSNTEAFF | TGTGCCACCAGTGACACGGGACAGGGGGGATCAAACACTGAAGCTTTCTTT
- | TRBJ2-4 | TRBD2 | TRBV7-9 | CASSTPGGEAKNIQYF | TGTGCCAGCAGCACCCCCGGGGGGGAAGCCAAAAACATTCAGTACTTC
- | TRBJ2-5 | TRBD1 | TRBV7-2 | CASRPGQVQETQYF | TGTGCCAGCAGACCCGGACAGGTCCAAGAGACCCAGTACTTC
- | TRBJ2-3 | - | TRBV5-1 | CASSLQGDGTDTQYF | TGCGCCAGCAGCTTACAGGGCGATGGCACAGATACGCAGTATTTT
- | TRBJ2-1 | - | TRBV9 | CASSVEGLTSNEQFF | TGTGCCAGCAGCGTAGAGGGACTGACTTCAAATGAGCAGTTCTTC
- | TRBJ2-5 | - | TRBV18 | CASSPRVSVETQYF | TGTGCCAGCTCACCCCGGGTTAGCGTGGAGACCCAGTACTTC